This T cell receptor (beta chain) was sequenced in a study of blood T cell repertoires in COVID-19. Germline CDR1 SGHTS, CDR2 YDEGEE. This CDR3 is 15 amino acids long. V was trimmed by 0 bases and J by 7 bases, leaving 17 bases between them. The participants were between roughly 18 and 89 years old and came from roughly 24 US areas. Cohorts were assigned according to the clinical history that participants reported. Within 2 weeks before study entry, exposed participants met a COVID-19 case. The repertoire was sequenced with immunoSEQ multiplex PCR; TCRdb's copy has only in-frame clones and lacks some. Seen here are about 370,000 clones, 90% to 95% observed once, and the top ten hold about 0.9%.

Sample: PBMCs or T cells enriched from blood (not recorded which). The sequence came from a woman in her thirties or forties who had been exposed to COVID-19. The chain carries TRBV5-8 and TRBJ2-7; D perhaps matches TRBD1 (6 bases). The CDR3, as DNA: TGTGCCAGCAGCTTGGGATCGAGGACAGCATTAGAGCAGTACTTC. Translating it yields CASSLGSRTALEQYF.